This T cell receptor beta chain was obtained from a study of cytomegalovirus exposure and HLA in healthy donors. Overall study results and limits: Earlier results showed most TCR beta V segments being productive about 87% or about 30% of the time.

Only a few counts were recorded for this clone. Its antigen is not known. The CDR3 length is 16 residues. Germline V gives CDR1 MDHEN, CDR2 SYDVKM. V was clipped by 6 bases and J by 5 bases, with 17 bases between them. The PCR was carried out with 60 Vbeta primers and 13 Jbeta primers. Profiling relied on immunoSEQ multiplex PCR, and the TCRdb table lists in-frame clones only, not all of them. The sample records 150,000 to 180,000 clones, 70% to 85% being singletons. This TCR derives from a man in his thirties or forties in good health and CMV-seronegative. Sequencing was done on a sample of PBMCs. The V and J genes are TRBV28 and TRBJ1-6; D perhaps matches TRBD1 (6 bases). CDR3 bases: TGTGCCAGCAGGTTACAGGGCCACCAAAATAATTCACCCCTCCACTTT. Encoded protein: CASRLQGHQNNSPLHF. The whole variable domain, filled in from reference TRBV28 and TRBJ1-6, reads DVKVTQSSRYLVKRTGEKVFLECVQDMDHENMFWYRQDPGLGLRLIYFSYDVKMKEKGDIPEGYSVSREKKERFSLILESASTNQTSMYLCASRLQGHQNNSPLHFGNGTRLTVT.